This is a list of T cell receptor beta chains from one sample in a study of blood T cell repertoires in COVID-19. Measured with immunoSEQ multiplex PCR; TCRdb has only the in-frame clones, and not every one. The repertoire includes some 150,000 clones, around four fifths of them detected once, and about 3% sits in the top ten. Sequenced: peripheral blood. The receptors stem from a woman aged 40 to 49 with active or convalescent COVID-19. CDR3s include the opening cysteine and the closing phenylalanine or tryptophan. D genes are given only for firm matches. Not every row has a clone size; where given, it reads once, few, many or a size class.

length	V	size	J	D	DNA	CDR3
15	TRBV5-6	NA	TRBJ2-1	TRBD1	TGTGCCAGCAGCCCCCGGGACAGAGAATACAATGAGCAGTTCTTC	CASSPRDREYNEQFF
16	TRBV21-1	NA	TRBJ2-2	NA	TGTGCCAGCAGCAAAGTAAAGGGAGTGAGCACCGGGGAGCTGTTTTTT	CASSKVKGVSTGELFF
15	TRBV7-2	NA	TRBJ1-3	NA	TGTGCCAGCAGCTTAGCCCCGGGTATAGGAAACACCATATATTTT	CASSLAPGIGNTIYF
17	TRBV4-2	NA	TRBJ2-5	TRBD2	TGTGCCAGCAGCCAGGCCGGGACTAGCGGGGGTGGTGAGACCCAGTACTTC	CASSQAGTSGGGETQYF
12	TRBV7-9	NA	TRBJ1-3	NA	TGTGCCAGCAGCTTGAGTGGGCAGGGGCACGATTTT	CASSLSGQGHDF
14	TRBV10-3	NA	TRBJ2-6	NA	TGTGCCATCAGTCAGGGGGGCGGGGCCAACGTCCTGACTTTC	CAISQGGGANVLTF
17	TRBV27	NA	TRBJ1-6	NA	TGTGCCAGCAGTTCCGACAGGTCCGGGAGGGTAAATTCACCCCTCCACTTT	CASSSDRSGRVNSPLHF
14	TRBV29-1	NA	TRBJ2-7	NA	TGCAGCGTTGTGTGGGCAGGCTTCTCCTACGAGCAGTACTTC	CSVVWAGFSYEQYF
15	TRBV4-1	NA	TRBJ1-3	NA	TGCGCCAGCAGCCAAAGTTGGGGGCCGGGAAACACCATATATTTT	CASSQSWGPGNTIYF
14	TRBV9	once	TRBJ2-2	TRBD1	TGTGCCAGCTCTGGGACAGCGAACACCGGGGAGCTGTTTTTT	CASSGTANTGELFF
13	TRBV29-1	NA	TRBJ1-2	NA	TGCAGCGTGTCAGAAGATATAAACTATGGCTACACCTTC	CSVSEDINYGYTF
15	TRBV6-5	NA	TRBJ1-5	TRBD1	TGTGCCAGCAGGGACAGGGGCAGGAGCAATCAGCCCCAGCATTTT	CASRDRGRSNQPQHF
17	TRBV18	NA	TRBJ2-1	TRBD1	TGTGCCAGCTCACCCCCGGGACAGGGAATCGTCTACAATGAGCAGTTCTTC	CASSPPGQGIVYNEQFF
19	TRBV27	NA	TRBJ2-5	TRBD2	TGTGCCAGCAGTTTCTTCCCCATAGTGGGCCTAGCGGGAAGAGAGACCCAGTACTTC	CASSFFPIVGLAGRETQYF
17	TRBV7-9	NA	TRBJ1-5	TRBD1	TGTGCCAGCAGCCCCCCCGGGACAGGGGGACAAAATCAGCCCCAGCATTTT	CASSPPGTGGQNQPQHF
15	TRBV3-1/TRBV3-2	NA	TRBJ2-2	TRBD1	TGTGCCAGCAGCCAAGACAGGGGGTCCACCGGGGAGCTGTTTTTT	CASSQDRGSTGELFF
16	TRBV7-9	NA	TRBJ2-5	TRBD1	TGTGCCAGCAGCTTAGGGGACAGGGGCCTCCAAGAGACCCAGTACTTC	CASSLGDRGLQETQYF
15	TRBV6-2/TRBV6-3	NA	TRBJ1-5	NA	TGTGCCAGCAGTTACGTTCGGGCGCCGGGACAGCCCCAGCATTTT	CASSYVRAPGQPQHF
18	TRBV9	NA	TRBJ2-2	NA	TGTGCCAGCAGCGCCGTAGCTGGGGGCAGGGGACGCACCGGGGAGCTGTTTTTT	CASSAVAGGRGRTGELFF
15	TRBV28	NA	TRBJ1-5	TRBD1	TGTGCCAGCAGTTTCCGGGACAGGGGGCATCAGCCCCAGCATTTT	CASSFRDRGHQPQHF
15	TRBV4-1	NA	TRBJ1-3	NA	TGCGCCAGCACCCTACAGGACGCCTCTGGAAACACCATATATTTT	CASTLQDASGNTIYF
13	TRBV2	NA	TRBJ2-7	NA	TGTGCCAGCGTCTTGGCACCCAAATACGAGCAGTACTTC	CASVLAPKYEQYF
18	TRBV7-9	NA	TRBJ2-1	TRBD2	TGTGCCAGCAGCTTAGCGGCCCCCTTGGCTAGCGGGAGGAGCGAGCAGTTCTTC	CASSLAAPLASGRSEQFF
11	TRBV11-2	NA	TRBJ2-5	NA	TGTGCCAGCAGCTTTGAGGTGACCCAGTACTTC	CASSFEVTQYF
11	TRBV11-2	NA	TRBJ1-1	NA	TGTGCCAGCAGGACCGACAGTGAAGCTTTCTTT	CASRTDSEAFF
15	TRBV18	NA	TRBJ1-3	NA	TGTGCCAGCGCTGTTGGGCAGGGGAGCCGAAACACCATATATTTT	CASAVGQGSRNTIYF
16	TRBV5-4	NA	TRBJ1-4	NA	TGTGCCAGCAGCCCCGGAAAAGGAGTAGGTAATGAAAAACTGTTTTTT	CASSPGKGVGNEKLFF
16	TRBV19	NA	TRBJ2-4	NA	TGTGCCAGTAGTATCTCTGGAGGAAGGACCAAAAACATTCAGTACTTC	CASSISGGRTKNIQYF
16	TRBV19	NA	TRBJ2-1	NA	TGTGCCAGTAGCATGGCAGGACAGCGGCCGACAAATGAGCAGTTCTTC	CASSMAGQRPTNEQFF
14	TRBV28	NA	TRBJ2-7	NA	TGTGCCAGCAGTACTCCGACAGGCGCGGGCGAGCAGTACTTC	CASSTPTGAGEQYF
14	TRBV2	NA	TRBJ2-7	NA	TGTGCCAGCAGTGAAGCGCGCCGAGGCAACGAGCAGTACTTC	CASSEARRGNEQYF
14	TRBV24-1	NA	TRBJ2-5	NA	TGTGCCACCAGTGCCTCCGGGACTGAAGAGACCCAGTACTTC	CATSASGTEETQYF
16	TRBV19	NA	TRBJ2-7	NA	TGTGCCAGTAGCCGAAAAAAGGACAGCGTATCCTACGAGCAGTACTTC	CASSRKKDSVSYEQYF
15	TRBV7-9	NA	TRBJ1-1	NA	TGTGCCAGCAGCTTGGTCGGGACATGGAACACTGAAGCTTTCTTT	CASSLVGTWNTEAFF
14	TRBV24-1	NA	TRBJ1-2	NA	TGTGCCACCAGTGATTCGCCACAAAACTATGGCTACACCTTC	CATSDSPQNYGYTF
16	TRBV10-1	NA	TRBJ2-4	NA	TGCGCCAGCAGTGAAGAGGGGGTTGGGGCCAAAAACATTCAGTACTTC	CASSEEGVGAKNIQYF
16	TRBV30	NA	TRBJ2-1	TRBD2	TGTGCCTGGAGTGCTGGGGGGCTAGCGGGAGGCAATGAGCAGTTCTTC	CAWSAGGLAGGNEQFF
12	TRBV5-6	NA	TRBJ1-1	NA	TGTGCCAGCAGCTTGGGGCTCACTGAAGCTTTCTTT	CASSLGLTEAFF
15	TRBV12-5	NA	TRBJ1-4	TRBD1	TGTGCTAGTGGTTTGTATCGGACAGGGAATGAAAAACTGTTTTTT	CASGLYRTGNEKLFF
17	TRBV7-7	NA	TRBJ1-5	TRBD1	TGTGCCAGCAGCTTAGGGGCAGGGGGCTGGTGCAATCAGCCCCAGCATTTT	CASSLGAGGWCNQPQHF
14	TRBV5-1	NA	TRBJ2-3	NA	TGCGCCAGCAGCCTCCGGACGGGGGAAGATACGCAGTATTTT	CASSLRTGEDTQYF
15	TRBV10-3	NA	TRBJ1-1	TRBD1	TGTGCCATCAGTGAGCAGGGACAGAGGGGCACTGAAGCTTTCTTT	CAISEQGQRGTEAFF
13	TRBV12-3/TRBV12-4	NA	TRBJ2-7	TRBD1	TGTGCCAGCAATCGGGCAGGGGGCACCGAGCAGTACTTC	CASNRAGGTEQYF
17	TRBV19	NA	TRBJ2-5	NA	TGTGCCAGTAGCTTTTATTCGGACAACCCGGCGGAAGAGACCCAGTACTTC	CASSFYSDNPAEETQYF
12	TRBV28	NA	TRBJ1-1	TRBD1	TGTGCCAGCAGTTCCCGGACAGGGGCGGCTTTCTTT	CASSSRTGAAFF
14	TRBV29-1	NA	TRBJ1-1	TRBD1	TGCAGCGTTGAACGACAGGGATGGAGCACTGAAGCTTTCTTT	CSVERQGWSTEAFF
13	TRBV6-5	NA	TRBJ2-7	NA	TGTGCCAGCAGTTATCAGGGATCCTACGAGCAGTACTTC	CASSYQGSYEQYF
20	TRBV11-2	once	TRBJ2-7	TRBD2	TGTGCCAGCAGCTTAGAGACCCTTCTAGCGGGAGGGCGACCCACTTACGAGCAGTACTTC	CASSLETLLAGGRPTYEQYF
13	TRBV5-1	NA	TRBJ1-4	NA	TGCGCCAGCAGCTTGTCAGGGGCCGAAAAACTGTTTTTT	CASSLSGAEKLFF
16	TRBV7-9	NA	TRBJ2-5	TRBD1	TGTGCCAGCAGCCCAGAACGGGCAGGGGGCAGAGAGACCCAGTACTTC	CASSPERAGGRETQYF
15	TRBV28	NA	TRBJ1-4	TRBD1	TGTGCCAGCAGTCCACCGGGACAGCGTAATGAAAAACTGTTTTTT	CASSPPGQRNEKLFF
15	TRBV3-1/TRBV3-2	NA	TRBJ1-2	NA	TGTGCCAGCAGCCAAGTCAGGAGGTCCCTCTATGGCTACACCTTC	CASSQVRRSLYGYTF
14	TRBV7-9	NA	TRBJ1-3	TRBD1	TGTGCCAGCAGCAACAGGGGACCCGGAAACACCATATATTTT	CASSNRGPGNTIYF
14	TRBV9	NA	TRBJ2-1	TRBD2	TGTGCCAGCAGCCCCCAACCGGGACTAGCGGGAAGGTTCTTC	CASSPQPGLAGRFF